Listed here are 10 T cell receptor beta chains from one sample, sequenced in a study of shared clonotypes between healthy human individuals. Sequenced by immunoSEQ multiplex PCR; TCRdb stores in-frame clones only, minus some. The sample records 1.4 million or so clones, 98% being singletons. Sequenced material: naive CD4+ T cells sorted from blood. The subset: CD45RA+ positively selected. The receptors come from a man aged 25 to 45 in good health.

This chain uses TRBV28 with TRBJ2-1; D uncertain. The CDR3 contains 13 residues. Germline CDR1 is MDHEN and CDR2 is SYDVKM. Trimming stripped 10 bases from V and 9 bases from J, with 19 bases between. CDR3 DNA sequence: TGTGCCACTGGTGGTGTCTTGGACGGTGAGCAGTTCTTC. Its translation is CATGGVLDGEQFF.

The table lists this clone with a count of one. The rearrangement links TRBV5-4 to TRBJ1-3, with 7 bases fitting TRBD1. The length of the CDR3 is 15 residues. V trimming: 3 bases; J trimming: 0 bases; junction bases outside the gene matches: 3. CDR1 and CDR2 (germline): SGHNT, YYREEE (reference sequence). The chain's CDR3 is CASSWDSYSGNTIYF. Here the CDR3 DNA reads TGTGCCAGCAGCTGGGACAGTTACTCTGGAAACACCATATATTTT. Full variable domain (missing parts from reference TRBV5-4 and TRBJ1-3): ETGVTQSPTHLIKTRGQQVTLRCSSQSGHNTVSWYQQALGQGPQFIFQYYREEENGRGNFPPRFSGLQFPNYSSELNVNALELDDSALYLCASSWDSYSGNTIYFGEGSWLTVV.

The chain carries TRBV5-6 and TRBJ2-2; 9 bases match TRBD2. The CDR3 covers 17 residues. Per germline, CDR1 SGHDT and CDR2 YYEEEE. The V and J ends lost 6 bases and 4 bases, in that order; junction bases with no gene match: 13. The CDR3 nucleotides read TGTGCCAGCATGTTGATGGGGCTAGCGGGAATCACCGGGGAGCTGTTTTTT. Translation gives CASMLMGLAGITGELFF.

The chain joins TRBV7-9 to TRBJ2-3; D not resolved. Deletions cut 2 bases from V and 4 bases from J, with 7 bases between. This CDR3 comprises 13 residues. Per germline, CDR1 SEHNR and CDR2 FQNEAQ (reference sequence). CDR3 sequence reads: CASSLRWADTQYF. The CDR3 bases are TGTGCCAGCAGCTTAAGGTGGGCAGATACGCAGTATTTT.

This clone has only one observation. The rearrangement joins TRBV18 to TRBJ1-4; TRBD1 is a possible D gene (5 bases). The ends were cut back, 6 bases at V and 7 bases at J, with 18 bases in the middle. The CDR3 extends over 15 amino acids. Germline assignment: CDR1 KGHSH and CDR2 LQKENI. This CDR3 is CASSKNPGQGEKLFF. CDR3 nucleotides: TGTGCCAGCTCTAAGAACCCGGGGCAGGGTGAAAAACTGTTTTTT.

The chain uses TRBV5-1 and TRBJ2-5; D might be TRBD1 (6 bases). The V gene lost 0 bases and the J gene lost 3 bases, with 9 bases spanning the gap. The CDR3 totals 14 residues. From germline, CDR1 is SGHRS and CDR2 YFSETQ. CDR3 nucleotides: TGCGCCAGCAGCTTGGCAGCAGGGGAAGAGACCCAGTACTTC. Translating it yields CASSLAAGEETQYF.

The chain employs TRBV6-5 and TRBJ2-3; D uncertain. Trimming stripped 4 bases from V and 3 bases from J, with 11 bases between. Germline V lookup: CDR1 MNHEY, CDR2 SVGAGI. The CDR3 has 14 amino acids. The CDR3 nucleotides read TGTGCCAGCAGTTTGCAAATAGGAACAGATACGCAGTATTTT. This codes for CASSLQIGTDTQYF.

The chain couples TRBV7-8 to TRBJ2-7; no firm D call. Germline CDR1 reads SGHVS; CDR2 reads FQNEAQ. The CDR3 has 12 amino acids. V shed 5 bases and J shed 0 bases, with 5 bases lying between them. CDR3 in amino acids: CASSRSSYEQYF. The CDR3 DNA reads as TGTGCCAGCAGCAGGAGCTCCTACGAGCAGTACTTC.

The chain couples TRBV10-3 to TRBJ1-5; a possible D gene is TRBD1 (6 bases). Looked up from germline, CDR1 is ENHRY and CDR2 is SYGVKD. There are 16 residues in the CDR3. V shed 4 bases and J shed 3 bases, with 16 bases lying between them. This CDR3 is CAISVFGAGVNQPQHF. CDR3 nucleotides: TGTGCCATCAGTGTCTTCGGGGCAGGGGTCAATCAGCCCCAGCATTTT.

The genes are TRBV6-6 and TRBJ2-7, with D possibly matching TRBD2 (6 bases). The germline V and J ends were trimmed by 4 bases and 0 bases, with 7 bases remaining between them. This CDR3 contains 13 residues. Germline CDR1 is MNHNY and CDR2 is SVGAGI (reference sequence). CDR3 coding DNA: TGTGCCAGCAGTTCTAGCGCCTCCTACGAGCAGTACTTC. Translating it yields CASSSSASYEQYF.